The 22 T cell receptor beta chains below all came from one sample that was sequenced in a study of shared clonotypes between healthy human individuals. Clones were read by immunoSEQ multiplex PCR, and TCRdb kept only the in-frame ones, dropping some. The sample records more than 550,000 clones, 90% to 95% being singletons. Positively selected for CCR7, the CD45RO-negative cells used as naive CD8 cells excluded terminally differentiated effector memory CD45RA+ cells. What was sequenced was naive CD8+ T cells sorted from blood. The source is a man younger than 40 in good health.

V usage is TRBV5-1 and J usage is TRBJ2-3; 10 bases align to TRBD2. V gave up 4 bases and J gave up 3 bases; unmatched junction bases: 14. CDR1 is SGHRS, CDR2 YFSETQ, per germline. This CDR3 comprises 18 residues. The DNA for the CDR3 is TGCGCCAGCAGCGCCGGGCCTAGCGGGAGCAGTGTGACAGATACGCAGTATTTT. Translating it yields CASSAGPSGSSVTDTQYF.

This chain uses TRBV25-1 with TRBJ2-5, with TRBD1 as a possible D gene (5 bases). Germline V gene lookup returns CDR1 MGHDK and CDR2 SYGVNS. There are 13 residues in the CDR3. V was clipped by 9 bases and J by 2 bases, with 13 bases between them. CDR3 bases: TGTGCCAGTGGACAAAGGCCACAAGAGACCCAGTACTTC. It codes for CASGQRPQETQYF.

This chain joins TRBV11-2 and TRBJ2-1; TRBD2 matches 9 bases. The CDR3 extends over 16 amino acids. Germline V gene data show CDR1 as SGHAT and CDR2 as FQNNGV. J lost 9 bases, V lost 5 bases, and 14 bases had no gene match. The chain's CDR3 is CASSPTASGNSGEQFF. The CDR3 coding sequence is TGTGCCAGCAGCCCCACGGCTAGCGGGAATAGTGGTGAGCAGTTCTTC.

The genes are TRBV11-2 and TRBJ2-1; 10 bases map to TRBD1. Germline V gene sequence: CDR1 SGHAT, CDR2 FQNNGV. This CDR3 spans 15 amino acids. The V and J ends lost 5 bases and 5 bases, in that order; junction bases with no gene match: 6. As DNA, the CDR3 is TGTGCCAGCAGCCCACGGGACAGGGGCCACAATGAGCAGTTCTTC. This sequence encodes CASSPRDRGHNEQFF.

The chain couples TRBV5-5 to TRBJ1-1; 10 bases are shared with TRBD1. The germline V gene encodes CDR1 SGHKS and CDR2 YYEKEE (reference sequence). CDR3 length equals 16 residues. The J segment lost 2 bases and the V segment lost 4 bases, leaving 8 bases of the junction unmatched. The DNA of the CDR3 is TGTGCCAGCAGCCTGGGACAGGGGCCCCTAAACACTGAAGCTTTCTTT. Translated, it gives CASSLGQGPLNTEAFF.

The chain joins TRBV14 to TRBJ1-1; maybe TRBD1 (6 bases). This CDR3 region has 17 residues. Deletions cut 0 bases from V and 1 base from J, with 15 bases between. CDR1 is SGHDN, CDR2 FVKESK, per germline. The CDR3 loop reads CASSQDSWTVGNTEAFF. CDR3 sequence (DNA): TGTGCCAGCAGCCAAGATAGTTGGACAGTTGGGAACACTGAAGCTTTCTTT.

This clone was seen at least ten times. CDR3 in DNA: TGTGCCAGCAGTTACAGGGACACCGGGGAGCTGTTTTTT. Its translation is CASSYRDTGELFF. This chain joins TRBV6-6 and TRBJ2-2; no clear D gene. The V and J ends lost 2 bases and 3 bases respectively, with 4 bases between them. The CDR3 has 13 amino acids. Looked up from germline, CDR1 is MNHNY and CDR2 is SVGAGI (reference sequence).

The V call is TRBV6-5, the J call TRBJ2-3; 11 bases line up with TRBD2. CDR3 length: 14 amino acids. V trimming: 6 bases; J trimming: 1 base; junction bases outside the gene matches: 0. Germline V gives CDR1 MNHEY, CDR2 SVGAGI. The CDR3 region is CASRLAGGTDTQYF. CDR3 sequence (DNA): TGTGCCAGCAGACTAGCGGGAGGCACAGATACGCAGTATTTT.

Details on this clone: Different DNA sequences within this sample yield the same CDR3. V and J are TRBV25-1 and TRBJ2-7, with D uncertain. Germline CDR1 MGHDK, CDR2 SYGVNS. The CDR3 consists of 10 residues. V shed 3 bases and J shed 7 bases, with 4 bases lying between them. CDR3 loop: CASSEFEQYF. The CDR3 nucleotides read TGTGCCAGCAGTGAGTTTGAGCAGTACTTC.

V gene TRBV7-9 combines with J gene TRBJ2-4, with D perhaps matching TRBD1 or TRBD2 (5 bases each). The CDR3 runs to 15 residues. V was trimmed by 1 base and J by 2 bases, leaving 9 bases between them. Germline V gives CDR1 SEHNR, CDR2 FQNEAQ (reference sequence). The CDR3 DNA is TGTGCCAGCAGCTTAGGGGGGAGCTCCAAAAACATTCAGTACTTC. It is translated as CASSLGGSSKNIQYF.

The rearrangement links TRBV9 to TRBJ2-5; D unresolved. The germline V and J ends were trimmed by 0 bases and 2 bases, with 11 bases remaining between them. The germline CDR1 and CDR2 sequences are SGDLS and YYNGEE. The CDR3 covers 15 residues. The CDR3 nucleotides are TGTGCCAGCAGCGTAGGTCGGGCAGTTCAAGAGACCCAGTACTTC. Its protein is CASSVGRAVQETQYF.

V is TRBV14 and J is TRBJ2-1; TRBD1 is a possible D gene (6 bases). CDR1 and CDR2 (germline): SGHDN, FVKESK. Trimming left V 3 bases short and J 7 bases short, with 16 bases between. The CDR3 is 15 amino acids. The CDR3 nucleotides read TGTGCCAGCAGCCATAAGGCAGGGGTTCGGAATGAGCAGTTCTTC. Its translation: CASSHKAGVRNEQFF.

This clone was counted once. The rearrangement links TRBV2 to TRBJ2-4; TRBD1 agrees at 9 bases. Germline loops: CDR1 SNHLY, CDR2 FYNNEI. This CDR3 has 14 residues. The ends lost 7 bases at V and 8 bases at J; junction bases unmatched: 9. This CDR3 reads CASTPRDRVDIQYF. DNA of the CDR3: TGTGCCAGCACACCTAGGGACAGGGTGGACATTCAGTACTTC.

CDR3 DNA sequence: TGTGCCAGCAGCTTAGGCCCTAGCGGGAGGCTTAGAGATACGCAGTATTTT. It codes for CASSLGPSGRLRDTQYF. The chain uses TRBV11-2 and TRBJ2-3, with TRBD2 matching over 11 bases. V lost 1 base and J lost 5; bases outside the gene matches: 8. Germline assignment: CDR1 SGHAT and CDR2 FQNNGV. This CDR3 spans 17 amino acids. Using reference TRBV11-2 and TRBJ2-3 for the parts outside the CDR3, the full variable domain is EAGVAQSPRYKIIEKRQSVAFWCNPISGHATLYWYQQILGQGPKLLIQFQNNGVVDDSQLPKDRFSAERLKGVDSTLKIQPAKLEDSAVYLCASSLGPSGRLRDTQYFGPGTRLTVL.

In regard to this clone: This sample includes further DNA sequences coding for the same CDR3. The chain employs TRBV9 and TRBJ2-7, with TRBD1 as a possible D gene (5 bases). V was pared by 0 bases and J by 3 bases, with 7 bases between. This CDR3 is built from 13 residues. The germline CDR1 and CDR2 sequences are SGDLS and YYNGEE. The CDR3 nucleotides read TGTGCCAGCAGCGTAGGTGACAGCTACGAGCAGTACTTC. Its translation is CASSVGDSYEQYF.

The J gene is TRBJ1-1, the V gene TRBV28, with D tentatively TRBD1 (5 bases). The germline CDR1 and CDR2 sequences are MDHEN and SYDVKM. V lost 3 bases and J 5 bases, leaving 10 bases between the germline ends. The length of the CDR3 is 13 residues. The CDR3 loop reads CASSFPRTTEAFF. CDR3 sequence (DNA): TGTGCCAGCAGTTTCCCCCGGACAACTGAAGCTTTCTTT.

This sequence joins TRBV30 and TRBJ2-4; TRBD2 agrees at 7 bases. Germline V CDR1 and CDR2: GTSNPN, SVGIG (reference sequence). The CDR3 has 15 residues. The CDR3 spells CASPRGGRAQNIQYF. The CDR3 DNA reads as TGTGCTTCGCCTCGGGGAGGGAGGGCCCAAAACATTCAGTACTTC.

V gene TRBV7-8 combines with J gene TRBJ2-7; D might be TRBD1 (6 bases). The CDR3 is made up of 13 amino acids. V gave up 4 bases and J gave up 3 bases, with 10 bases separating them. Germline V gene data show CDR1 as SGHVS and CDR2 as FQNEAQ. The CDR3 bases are TGTGCCAGCAGCTCACGACAGGACTACGAGCAGTACTTC. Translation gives CASSSRQDYEQYF.

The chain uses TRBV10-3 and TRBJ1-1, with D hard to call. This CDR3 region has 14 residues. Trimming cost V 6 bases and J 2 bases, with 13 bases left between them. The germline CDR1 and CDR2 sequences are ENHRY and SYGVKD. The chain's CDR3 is CAISEKIINTEAFF. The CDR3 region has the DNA TGTGCCATCAGCGAAAAGATAATAAACACTGAAGCTTTCTTT.

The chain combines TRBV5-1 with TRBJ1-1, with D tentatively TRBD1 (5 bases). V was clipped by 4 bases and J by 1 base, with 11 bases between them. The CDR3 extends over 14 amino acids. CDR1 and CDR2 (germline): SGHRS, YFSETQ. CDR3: CASSSPTENTEAFF. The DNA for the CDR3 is TGCGCCAGCAGCAGCCCGACAGAGAACACTGAAGCTTTCTTT.

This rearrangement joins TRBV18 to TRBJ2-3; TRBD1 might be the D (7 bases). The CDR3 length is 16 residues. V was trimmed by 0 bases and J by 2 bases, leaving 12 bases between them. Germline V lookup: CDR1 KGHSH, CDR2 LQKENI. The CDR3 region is CASSPPEGAPTDTQYF. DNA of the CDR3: TGTGCCAGCTCACCACCGGAGGGGGCCCCCACAGATACGCAGTATTTT. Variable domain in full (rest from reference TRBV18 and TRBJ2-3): NAGVMQNPRHLVRRRGQEARLRCSPMKGHSHVYWYRQLPEEGLKFMVYLQKENIIDESGMPKERFSAEFPKEGPSILRIQQVVRGDSAAYFCASSPPEGAPTDTQYFGPGTRLTVL.

The CDR3 DNA reads TGTGCCAGCAGCCCTGGGACTAGCGAGAAGTTCTTC. As protein: CASSPGTSEKFF. The rearrangement uses TRBV5-4 and TRBJ2-1; 10 nucleotides agree with TRBD2. The CDR3 runs to 12 residues. The V and J ends lost 4 bases and 14 bases, in that order; junction bases with no gene match: 6. Germline V gives CDR1 SGHNT, CDR2 YYREEE (reference sequence).